This T cell receptor beta chain was obtained from a study of neurological immune-mediated disorders. Study-wide background: Of the approximately 35 patients who had multiple sclerosis, about 30 had the relapsing-remitting form and 3 had the secondary progressive form.

The unsorted libraries originated from 2 million PBMCs that had been stored at -80 C. TCRdb reprocessed the 5' RACE reads via MiXCR and lists one record per CDR3 protein. The sample includes 50,000 to 65,000 distinct CDR3 sequences, approximately 4.6% of them seen just once. V dropped 8 bases and J dropped 1 base, with 13 bases sitting between them. This CDR3 is built from 13 residues. Germline-derived CDR1 and CDR2 are SQVTM and ANQGSEA. The source of this sequence is a woman aged 45-65 years with multiple sclerosis. The sequencing sample was made of PBMCs. The V call is TRBV29-1, the J call TRBJ2-3, with D possibly matching TRBD1 (6 bases). The CDR3 DNA follows: TGCAGCTTAACAGGGAGAGGCACAGATACGCAGTATTTT. This encodes CSLTGRGTDTQYF.